One T cell receptor (beta chain) is described in this entry. Its matching antigen is unknown. RNA was extracted and reverse transcribed into cDNA as the sequencing template. Only in-frame clones appear in the TCRdb table, and some are missing; sequencing was by immunoSEQ multiplex PCR. Seen here are 180,000 or so clones, about 70% observed once, and the top ten hold roughly an eighth. The data stem from a study of CD8+ T cells in alopecia areata. Study background: Tofacitinib ran for 6 to 18 months before 6 months off drug.

Overall study findings and caveats: Mice showed TCR sharing more clearly than patients did, possibly owing to HLA. Scalp lesions, especially in alopecia totalis/universalis, had higher clonality than normal scalp.

Sample: CD8+ T cells sorted from blood, taken at week 0. This receptor was obtained from a human donor with alopecia areata.

This chain's CDR3 is CASSKFLARELFF. CDR3 DNA sequence: TGTGCCAGCAGCAAATTTCTCGCACGGGAGCTGTTTTTT. The rearrangement links TRBV21-1 to TRBJ2-2. TRBV21-1 is a recognized pseudogene. CDR3 size: 13 residues.